The clone carrying this T cell receptor (beta chain) was counted once. Its specificity is unknown. The sample originates from a study of T cell responses to AZD1222 COVID-19 vaccine. Whole-study findings and limits: Clonal diversity may have been underestimated in mostly white British donors. The span of vaccine-associated CD4 TCRs extended across spike, with dominance at 160-218 and 743-854. Close to half of spike-specific TCRs reportedly recognize unmutated variant regions.

Germline CDR1 MNHEY, CDR2 SVGAGI. CDR3 length equals 13 residues. V shed 8 bases and J shed 1 base, with 11 bases lying between them. TCRdb's copy holds only in-frame clones and misses some; the assay was immunoSEQ multiplex PCR. The sample lists approximately 130,000 clones; roughly 87% were seen once. This clonotype originated in an adult who received the AZD1222 COVID-19 vaccine. The material sequenced was peripheral blood, taken 28 days after the second AZD1222 dose. This rearrangement joins TRBV6-5 to TRBJ1-1, with D tentatively TRBD1 (5 bases). DNA of the CDR3: TGTGCCAGCCGTCGGCAGGGGAACACTGAAGCTTTCTTT. Translated: CASRRQGNTEAFF.